The 5 T cell receptor beta chains presented below share a single source sample, sequenced in a study of blood T cell repertoires in COVID-19. The table came from immunoSEQ multiplex PCR; TCRdb's copy has only in-frame clones and leaves some out. Counted here are about 100,000 clones, about nine tenths occurring once; the ten biggest clones make up around 5.7%. The sequenced material came from peripheral blood. These receptors were taken from a man between 65 and 79 years old with acute or convalescent COVID-19.

The V and J genes are TRBV27 and TRBJ2-7; 9 bases map to TRBD2. V was pared by 8 bases and J by 4 bases, with 9 bases of the junction left unmatched. The germline CDR1 and CDR2 sequences are MNHEY and SMNVEV (reference sequence). There are 14 residues in the CDR3. CDR3 in DNA: TGTGCCAGCGCCGAGCGGGAGGTATCATACGAGCAGTACTTC. Translated: CASAEREVSYEQYF.

This clone has just one count. The chain couples TRBV7-9 to TRBJ1-4, with D possibly being TRBD1 (5 bases). CDR1 is SEHNR, CDR2 FQNEAQ, per germline (reference sequence). V was pared by 4 bases and J by 8 bases, with 17 bases between. CDR3 length: 15 residues. Here the CDR3 reads CASSSAGGWGEKLFF. The CDR3 DNA is TGTGCCAGCAGCTCGGCAGGAGGGTGGGGCGAAAAACTGTTTTTT. Looking up the rest from reference TRBV7-9 and TRBJ1-4 gives the full variable domain: DTGVSQNPRHKITKRGQNVTFRCDPISEHNRLYWYRQTLGQGPEFLTYFQNEAQLEKSRLLSDRFSAERPKGSFSTLEIQRTEQGDSAMYLCASSSAGGWGEKLFFGSGTQLSVL.

The chain uses TRBV19 and TRBJ2-2; 16 bases fit TRBD2. This CDR3 has 18 amino acids. Germline CDR1 LNHDA, CDR2 SQIVND (reference sequence). The V gene end was trimmed by 2 bases and the J gene end by 8 bases; junction bases not matched to a gene: 8. The CDR3 coding sequence is TGTGCCAGTAGTATACGGGGACTAGCGGGAGGGCCGCCGGGGGAGCTGTTTTTT. Amino acids: CASSIRGLAGGPPGELFF.

This chain connects TRBV25-1 to TRBJ1-1; D is possibly TRBD1 (6 bases). Germline lookup yields CDR1 MGHDK and CDR2 SYGVNS. The V end was cut by 8 bases, the J end by 3 bases, with 19 bases between. The CDR3 covers 15 residues. CDR3 protein: CASLPTGTPYTEAFF. Here the CDR3 DNA reads TGTGCCAGCTTGCCCACCGGGACACCTTACACTGAAGCTTTCTTT.

The chain joins TRBV5-4 to TRBJ1-2; 9 positions agree with TRBD1. The CDR3 has 14 residues. Per the germline V gene, CDR1 is SGHNT and CDR2 is YYREEE (reference sequence). With V trimmed by 4 bases and J by 5 bases, 6 bases remained unmatched. CDR3 nucleotides: TGTGCCAGCAGCCCCTGGACAGGGGCGTATGGCTACACCTTC. Residues: CASSPWTGAYGYTF.